One sample yielded the 21 T cell receptor beta chains listed below, sequenced in a study of blood T cell repertoires in COVID-19. Clones were sequenced by immunoSEQ multiplex PCR, and TCRdb holds only the in-frame ones, with some missing. This sample has 20,000 to 30,000 clones; 75% to 90% occur once, and the top ten carry about 9.4%. The specimen sequenced was peripheral blood. These receptors were collected from a human donor in a cohort sampled during active COVID-19.

The rearrangement links TRBV6-1 to TRBJ1-3; D is unresolved. CDR1 and CDR2 from the germline V gene are MNHNS and SASEGT. The CDR3 loop spans 15 amino acids. The V end was cut by 1 base, the J end by 0 bases, with 7 bases between. The CDR3 region is CASSEGEFSGNTIYF. DNA of the CDR3: TGTGCCAGCAGTGAAGGGGAGTTCTCTGGAAACACCATATATTTT.

For the CDR3, the DNA is TGTGCCAGCAGCTTACACAGGGGCGATCTTTCGTGGCAGTACTTC. Translation gives CASSLHRGDLSWQYF. The V call is TRBV7-2, the J call TRBJ2-7; 7 bases fit TRBD1. The CDR3 consists of 15 residues. The V gene end was trimmed by 2 bases and the J gene end by 9 bases; junction bases not matched to a gene: 13. Germline CDR1 and CDR2: SGHTA and FQGNSA. The full variable domain, in which reference TRBV7-2 and TRBJ2-7 provide the parts outside the CDR3, is GAGVSQSPSNKVTEKGKDVELRCDPISGHTALYWYRQSLGQGLEFLIYFQGNSAPDKSGLPSDRFSAERTGGSVSTLTIQRTQQEDSAVYLCASSLHRGDLSWQYFGPGTRLTVT.

The chain has TRBV10-3 and TRBJ1-5, with unresolved D. Germline loops: CDR1 ENHRY, CDR2 SYGVKD. With 3 bases removed from V and 6 bases from J, the gap between germline ends came to 12 bases. The CDR3 has 14 residues. The CDR3 is CAISEIQNTQPQHF. CDR3 coding DNA: TGTGCCATCAGTGAAATCCAGAATACTCAGCCCCAGCATTTT.

The chain employs TRBV6-2 or TRBV6-3 and TRBJ2-7, with D possibly matching TRBD2 (5 bases). The CDR3 extends over 13 amino acids. Trimming took 1 base from V and 1 from J, leaving 5 bases between them. Germline CDR1 is MNHEY and CDR2 is SVGEGT. As DNA, the CDR3 is TGTGCCAGCAGTTACTGGACTTCCTACGAGCAGTACTTC. It is translated as CASSYWTSYEQYF.

This chain uses TRBV5-6 with TRBJ2-5; 9 bases are shared with TRBD1. With V trimmed by 6 bases and J by 4 bases, 13 bases remained unmatched. Germline CDR1 reads SGHDT; CDR2 reads YYEEEE. This CDR3 comprises 16 residues. The CDR3 protein is CASNLRTGGFSETQYF. The CDR3 coding sequence is TGTGCCAGCAATCTCCGAACAGGGGGCTTCTCAGAGACCCAGTACTTC.

The J gene is TRBJ2-7, the V gene TRBV11-1; TRBD2 matches at 9 bases. CDR1 and CDR2 (germline): SGHAT, FQDESV (reference sequence). The CDR3 loop spans 15 amino acids. With 1 base clipped from V and 2 bases from J, the junction kept 3 bases outside the gene matches. This CDR3 reads CASSLVSGGTYEQYF. Written as DNA, the CDR3 is TGTGCCAGCAGCTTAGTAAGCGGGGGGACCTACGAGCAGTACTTC.

The V call is TRBV7-2, the J call TRBJ1-1, with 7 nucleotides matching TRBD1. CDR3 length: 15 residues. Trimming took 3 bases from V and 4 from J; bases not matched to a gene: 8. CDR1 SGHTA and CDR2 FQGNSA come from the germline V gene. CDR3 protein: CASSLTGPLVTEAFF. CDR3 DNA: TGTGCCAGCAGCTTGACAGGGCCACTGGTCACTGAAGCTTTCTTT.

CDR3 amino acids: CASSPQGTGNEKLFF. CDR3 DNA: TGTGCCAGCAGCCCCCAGGGGACAGGGAATGAAAAACTGTTTTTT. The V call is TRBV7-8, the J call TRBJ1-4; the match to TRBD1 covers 9 bases. Germline CDR1 is SGHVS and CDR2 is FQNEAQ. Unmatched junction bases numbered 6, after V lost 5 bases and J lost 5 bases. The CDR3 has 15 amino acids.

V is TRBV9 and J is TRBJ2-1; D is undetermined. This CDR3 spans 13 amino acids. Germline V gene lookup returns CDR1 SGDLS and CDR2 YYNGEE. Trimming removed 5 bases at V and 9 bases at J, with 15 bases between. CDR3 protein: CASSPGVAGEQFF. DNA of the CDR3: TGTGCCAGCAGTCCGGGTGTAGCCGGTGAGCAGTTCTTC.

CDR3 residues: CASTLTSGNKNEQFF. The CDR3 region has the DNA TGTGCCAGCACCCTAACTAGCGGGAATAAGAATGAGCAGTTCTTC. The chain employs TRBV7-3 and TRBJ2-1; 10 bases map to TRBD2. The CDR3 sequence is 15 residues long. Trimming at V came to 7 bases and at J to 7 bases, leaving 10 bases not matched to a gene. Germline-derived CDR1 and CDR2 are SGHTA and FQGTGA.

V usage is TRBV3-1 (or the pseudogene TRBV3-2) and J usage is TRBJ2-5; 14 bases match TRBD2. CDR3 length: 15 residues. CDR1 and CDR2 (germline): LGHDT, YNNKEL (reference sequence). V lost 4 bases, J lost 5 bases, and 3 bases stayed unmatched. The CDR3 bases are TGTGCCAGCAGCCCGACTAGCGGGAGGGGCGAGACCCAGTACTTC. Translated: CASSPTSGRGETQYF.

The chain joins TRBV27 to TRBJ2-5; 7 bases are a match to TRBD1. This CDR3 has 14 residues. Germline lookup yields CDR1 MNHEY and CDR2 SMNVEV (reference sequence). Trimming at V came to 0 bases and at J to 4 bases, leaving 2 bases not matched to a gene. The CDR3 coding sequence is TGTGCCAGCAGTTTATCAGGGGGCGGAGAGACCCAGTACTTC. Protein product: CASSLSGGGETQYF.

The CDR3 loop reads CASSYSQDSLQETQYF. In nucleotides, the CDR3 is TGTGCCAGCAGTTATTCCCAAGACAGCCTTCAAGAGACCCAGTACTTC. The chain has TRBV6-2 or TRBV6-3 and TRBJ2-5; weak D call: TRBD1 (5 bases). Trimming cost V 3 bases and J 2 bases, with 16 bases left between them. The CDR3 consists of 16 residues. The germline V gene has CDR1 MNHEY and CDR2 SVGEGT.

This clone has only a few counts. The V and J genes are TRBV15 and TRBJ2-2; D possibly corresponds to TRBD2 (6 bases). Looked up from germline, CDR1 is LNHNV and CDR2 is YYDKDF (reference sequence). The CDR3 length is 17 residues. Trimming pared 0 bases from V and 0 bases from J, leaving 11 bases between. The CDR3 sequence: CATSRDRGLPNTGELFF. The CDR3 DNA is TGTGCCACCAGCAGAGATCGAGGACTACCGAACACCGGGGAGCTGTTTTTT.

The chain is built from TRBV9 and TRBJ2-7; possible D gene TRBD1, 6 bases. The ends were cut back, 4 bases at V and 6 bases at J, with 11 bases in the middle. Germline values: CDR1 SGDLS, CDR2 YYNGEE. This CDR3 has 12 amino acids. In nucleotides, the CDR3 is TGTGCCAGCAGCACGCCAGGGGTCGAGCAGTACTTC. Amino acid sequence: CASSTPGVEQYF. Full variable domain (rest looked up from reference TRBV9 and TRBJ2-7): DSGVTQTPKHLITATGQRVTLRCSPRSGDLSVYWYQQSLDQGLQFLIQYYNGEERAKGNILERFSAQQFPDLHSELNLSSLELGDSALYFCASSTPGVEQYFGPGTRLTVT.

The chain joins TRBV4-3 to TRBJ2-1, with 8 bases matching TRBD2. The CDR3 covers 15 residues. CDR1 is LGHNA and CDR2 is YSLEER in the germline V gene. The J segment lost 5 bases and the V segment lost 0 bases, leaving 3 bases of the junction unmatched. The CDR3 region is CASSQEPAGDNEQFF. CDR3 bases: TGCGCCAGCAGCCAAGAACCAGCGGGGGACAATGAGCAGTTCTTC.

The DNA of the CDR3 is TGTGCCACCAGTGATCTCACAGGTGATGAGCAGTTCTTC. It encodes CATSDLTGDEQFF. J is TRBJ2-1 and V is TRBV24-1, with D possibly TRBD1 on 5 matching bases. V was shortened by 3 bases and J by 8 bases, with 10 bases between the two germline ends. Germline V gene data show CDR1 as KGHDR and CDR2 as SFDVKD. The CDR3 extends over 13 amino acids.

V usage is TRBV9 and J usage is TRBJ2-5; D may be TRBD2 (5 bases). Looked up from germline, CDR1 is SGDLS and CDR2 is YYNGEE. V lost 5 bases, J lost 4 bases, and 15 bases lay in between. The CDR3 consists of 14 residues. CDR3 residues: CASSGSAGGETQYF. The DNA for the CDR3 is TGTGCCAGCAGTGGCAGCGCCGGAGGAGAGACCCAGTACTTC.

The chain combines TRBV30 with TRBJ1-1, with TRBD1 as a possible D gene (5 bases). CDR3 length: 13 residues. The V end was cut by 5 bases, the J end by 1 base, with 11 bases between. Germline assignment: CDR1 GTSNPN and CDR2 SVGIG (reference sequence). CDR3 in DNA: TGTGCCTGGTCTTCACAGGAGAACACTGAAGCTTTCTTT. This sequence encodes CAWSSQENTEAFF.

This clone was found once. One junction end disagrees with the germline gene, perhaps due to a read error. The chain is built from TRBV12-3 or TRBV12-4 and TRBJ1-2; D not certain. This CDR3 contains 13 residues. CDR3 DNA: TGTGCCAGCAGTTTCGAGCGTCTAGATGACGGCGACTTC. Amino acids: CASSFERLDDGDF.

This chain joins TRBV19 and TRBJ2-7; 11 bases align to TRBD1. Losses at the gene ends were 3 bases for V and 2 bases for J; bases not matched to a gene: 3. The germline V gene encodes CDR1 LNHDA and CDR2 SQIVND (reference sequence). The CDR3 totals 15 residues. CDR3 bases: TGTGCCAGTAGTATGGGGGACAGGGGGACCTACGAGCAGTACTTC. Its translation: CASSMGDRGTYEQYF.